This section outlines one T cell receptor (beta chain) sequence together with its context. These data come from a study of Ad26.COV2.S vaccination and SARS-CoV-2 variants. In germline, CDR1 is SNHLY, CDR2 FYNNEI. This CDR3 has 15 residues. Trimming left V 0 bases short and J 6 bases short, with 13 bases between. Only in-frame clones appear in the TCRdb table, and some are missing; sequencing was by immunoSEQ multiplex PCR. This table has roughly 330,000 clones, roughly 90% appearing once. Treatment described: around 19 received Ad26.COV2.S at low or high dose, single or two shots; about 5 received placebo; per-sample allocation not given. Sampling occurred on day 63 after the first vaccine or placebo injection.

This TCR was sampled from a person between 18 and 65 years old who received the Ad26.COV2.S COVID-19 vaccine or a placebo. The source was peripheral blood, collected in a trial of Ad26.COV2.S vaccine versus placebo. The V call is TRBV2, the J call TRBJ2-3; D may be TRBD2 (5 bases). The CDR3 bases are TGTGCCAGCAGTGAAGCGCTGCCGCGGGTGGATACGCAGTATTTT. Translation: CASSEALPRVDTQYF.